These T cell receptor beta chains were read from a single sample in a study of shared clonotypes between healthy human individuals. Method: immunoSEQ multiplex PCR; TCRdb's copy keeps in-frame clones and lacks some. The sample contains about 2 million clones, around 95% of which appear only once. Sequencing was performed on naive CD4+ T cells sorted from blood. Receptor source: a man aged 18 to 29 in good health. CDR3s include the opening cysteine and the closing phenylalanine or tryptophan. Each record gives: V gene, J gene, CDR3 length, CDR3 protein.

V gene: TRBV7-8
J gene: TRBJ1-6
CDR3 length: 14
CDR3 protein: CASSLYPGNSPLHF

V gene: TRBV7-9
J gene: TRBJ2-7
CDR3 length: 16
CDR3 protein: CASSLGGQVFSYEQYF

V gene: TRBV19
J gene: TRBJ2-3
CDR3 length: 14
CDR3 protein: CASEPGGWTDTQYF

V gene: TRBV19
J gene: TRBJ2-7
CDR3 length: 12
CDR3 protein: CASSIMDGEQYF

V gene: TRBV5-4
J gene: TRBJ2-1
CDR3 length: 14
CDR3 protein: CASSLAGGHNEQFF

V gene: TRBV28
J gene: TRBJ1-2
CDR3 length: 16
CDR3 protein: CASSYSLRRAQDGYTF

V gene: TRBV11-1
J gene: TRBJ2-3
CDR3 length: 16
CDR3 protein: CASSLGPGPGTDTQYF

V gene: TRBV10-3
J gene: TRBJ2-5
CDR3 length: 12
CDR3 protein: CAISGSEETQYF

V gene: TRBV28
J gene: TRBJ1-6
CDR3 length: 15
CDR3 protein: CASSADRGHNSPLHF

V gene: TRBV7-2
J gene: TRBJ2-1
CDR3 length: 15
CDR3 protein: CASAAAGGGYNEQFF

V gene: TRBV30
J gene: TRBJ1-6
CDR3 length: 13
CDR3 protein: CAWKLPGTSPLHF

V gene: TRBV5-1
J gene: TRBJ2-7
CDR3 length: 14
CDR3 protein: CASSLGRSSYEQYF